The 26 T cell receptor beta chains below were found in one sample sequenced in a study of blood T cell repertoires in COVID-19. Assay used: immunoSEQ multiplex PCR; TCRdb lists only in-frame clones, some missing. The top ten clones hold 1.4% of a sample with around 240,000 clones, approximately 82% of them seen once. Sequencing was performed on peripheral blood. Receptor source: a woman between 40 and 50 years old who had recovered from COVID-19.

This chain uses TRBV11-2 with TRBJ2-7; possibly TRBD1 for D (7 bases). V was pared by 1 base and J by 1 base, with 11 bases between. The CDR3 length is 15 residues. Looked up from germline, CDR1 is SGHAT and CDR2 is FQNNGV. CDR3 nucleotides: TGTGCCAGCAGCTTAGTTGCAGGGGGGTCCTACGAGCAGTACTTC. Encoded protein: CASSLVAGGSYEQYF. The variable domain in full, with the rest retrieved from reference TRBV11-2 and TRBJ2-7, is EAGVAQSPRYKIIEKRQSVAFWCNPISGHATLYWYQQILGQGPKLLIQFQNNGVVDDSQLPKDRFSAERLKGVDSTLKIQPAKLEDSAVYLCASSLVAGGSYEQYFGPGTRLTVT.

The CDR3, as DNA: TGTGCCAGCAGTTACTCGACTCTTCTCAGTGGGGGCGAGGACACTGAAGCTTTCTTT. It codes for CASSYSTLLSGGEDTEAFF. V gene TRBV6-2 or TRBV6-3 combines with J gene TRBJ1-1, with a weak D call TRBD1 (6 bases). Germline loops: CDR1 MNHEY, CDR2 SVGEGT. V was trimmed by 0 bases and J by 3 bases, leaving 23 bases between them. The CDR3 contains 19 residues.

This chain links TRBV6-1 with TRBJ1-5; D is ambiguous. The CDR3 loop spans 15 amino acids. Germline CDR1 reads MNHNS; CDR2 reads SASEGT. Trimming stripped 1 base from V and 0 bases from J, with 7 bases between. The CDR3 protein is CASSEDFYSNQPQHF. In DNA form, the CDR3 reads TGTGCCAGCAGTGAAGATTTCTATAGCAATCAGCCCCAGCATTTT.

The CDR3 sequence is CASRTIAGGKGEQFF. The DNA for the CDR3 is TGTGCCAGCAGAACTATAGCGGGGGGGAAGGGTGAGCAGTTCTTC. The gene calls are TRBV6-6 and TRBJ2-1; TRBD2 matches at 11 bases. Germline CDR1 and CDR2: MNHNY and SVGAGI (reference sequence). The CDR3 consists of 15 residues. Trimming took 6 bases from V and 9 from J; bases not matched to a gene: 10.

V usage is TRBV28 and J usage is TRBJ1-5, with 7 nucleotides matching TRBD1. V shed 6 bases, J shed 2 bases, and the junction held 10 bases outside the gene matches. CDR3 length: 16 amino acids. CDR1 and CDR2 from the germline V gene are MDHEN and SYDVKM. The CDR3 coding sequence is TGTGCCAGCAGCCCCAGGACAGGAGGAGGCAATCAGCCCCAGCATTTT. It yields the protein CASSPRTGGGNQPQHF.

The CDR3 DNA reads TGTGCCAGCAGATCAAATCCGGGACAGGGGGTTACCGGGGAGCTGTTTTTT. It encodes CASRSNPGQGVTGELFF. The chain is built from TRBV28 and TRBJ2-2; 11 bases align to TRBD1. CDR1 is MDHEN, CDR2 SYDVKM, per germline. The trim removed 6 bases at V and 5 bases at J, leaving 11 bases unmatched. The CDR3 runs to 17 residues.

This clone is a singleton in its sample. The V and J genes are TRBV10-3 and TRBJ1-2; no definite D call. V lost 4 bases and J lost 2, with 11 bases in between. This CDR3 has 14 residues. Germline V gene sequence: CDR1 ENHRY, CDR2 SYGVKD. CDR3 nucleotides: TGTGCCATCAGTGCCGCAGATATGAACTATGGCTACACCTTC. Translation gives CAISAADMNYGYTF.

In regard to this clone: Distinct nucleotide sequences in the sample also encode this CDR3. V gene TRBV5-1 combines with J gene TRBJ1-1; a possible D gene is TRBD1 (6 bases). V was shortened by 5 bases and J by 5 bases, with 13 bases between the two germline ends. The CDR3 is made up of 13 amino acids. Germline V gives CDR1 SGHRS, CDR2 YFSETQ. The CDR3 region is CASSFEGGTEAFF. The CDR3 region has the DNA TGCGCCAGCAGTTTCGAGGGGGGGACTGAAGCTTTCTTT.

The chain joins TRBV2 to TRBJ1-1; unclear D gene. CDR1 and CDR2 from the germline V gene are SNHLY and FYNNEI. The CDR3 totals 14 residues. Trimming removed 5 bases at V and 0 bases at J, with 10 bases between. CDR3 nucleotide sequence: TGTGCCAGCAGTCCTATGCGGATGAACACTGAAGCTTTCTTT. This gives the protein CASSPMRMNTEAFF.

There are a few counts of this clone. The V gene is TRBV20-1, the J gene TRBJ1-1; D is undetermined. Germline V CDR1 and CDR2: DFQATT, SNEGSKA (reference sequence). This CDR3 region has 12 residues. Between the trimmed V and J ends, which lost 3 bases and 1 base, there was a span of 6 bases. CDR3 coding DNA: TGCAGTGCTAGTGCGGGGAACACTGAAGCTTTCTTT. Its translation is CSASAGNTEAFF.

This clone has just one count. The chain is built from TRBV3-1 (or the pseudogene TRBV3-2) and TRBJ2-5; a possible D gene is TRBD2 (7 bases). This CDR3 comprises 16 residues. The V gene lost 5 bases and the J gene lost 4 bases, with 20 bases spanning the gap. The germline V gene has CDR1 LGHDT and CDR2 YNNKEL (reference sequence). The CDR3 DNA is TGTGCCAGCAGCTCCCCCCTAGGGGGGGGGCGAGAGACCCAGTACTTC. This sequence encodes CASSSPLGGGRETQYF.

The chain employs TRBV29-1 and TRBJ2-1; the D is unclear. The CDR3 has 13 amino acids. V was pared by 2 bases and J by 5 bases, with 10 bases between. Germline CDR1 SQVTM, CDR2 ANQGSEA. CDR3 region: CSVEIGPDNEQFF. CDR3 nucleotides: TGCAGCGTTGAAATTGGGCCTGACAATGAGCAGTTCTTC.

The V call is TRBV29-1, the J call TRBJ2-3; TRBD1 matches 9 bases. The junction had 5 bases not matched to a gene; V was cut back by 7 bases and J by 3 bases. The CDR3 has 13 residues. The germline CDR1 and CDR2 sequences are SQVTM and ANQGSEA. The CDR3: CSGGQGWTDTQYF. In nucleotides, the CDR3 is TGCAGCGGGGGACAGGGTTGGACAGATACGCAGTATTTT.

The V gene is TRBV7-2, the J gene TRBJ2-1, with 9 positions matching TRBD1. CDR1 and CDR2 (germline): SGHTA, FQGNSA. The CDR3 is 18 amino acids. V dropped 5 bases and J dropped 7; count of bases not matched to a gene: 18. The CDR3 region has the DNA TGTGCCAGCAGCCGCGAGTTCCAGACAGGGGGAGTTAGGAATGAGCAGTTCTTC. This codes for CASSREFQTGGVRNEQFF.

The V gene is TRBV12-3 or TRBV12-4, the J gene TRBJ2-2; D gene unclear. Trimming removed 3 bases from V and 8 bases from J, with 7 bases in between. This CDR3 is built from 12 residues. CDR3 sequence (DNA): TGTGCCAGCAGTTTTTTGCTAGGGGAGCTGTTTTTT. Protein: CASSFLLGELFF.

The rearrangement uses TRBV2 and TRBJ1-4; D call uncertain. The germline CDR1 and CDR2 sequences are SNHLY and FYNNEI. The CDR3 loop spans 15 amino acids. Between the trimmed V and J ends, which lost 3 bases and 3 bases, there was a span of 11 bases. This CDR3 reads CASSDESYSNEKLFF. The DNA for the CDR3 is TGTGCCAGCAGTGACGAATCGTACTCTAATGAAAAACTGTTTTTT.

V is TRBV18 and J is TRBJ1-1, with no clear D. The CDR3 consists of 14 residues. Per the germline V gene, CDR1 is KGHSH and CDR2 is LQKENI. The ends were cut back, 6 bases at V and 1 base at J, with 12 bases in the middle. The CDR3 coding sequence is TGTGCCAGCTCCCCTACTCCAACGAACACTGAAGCTTTCTTT. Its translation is CASSPTPTNTEAFF.

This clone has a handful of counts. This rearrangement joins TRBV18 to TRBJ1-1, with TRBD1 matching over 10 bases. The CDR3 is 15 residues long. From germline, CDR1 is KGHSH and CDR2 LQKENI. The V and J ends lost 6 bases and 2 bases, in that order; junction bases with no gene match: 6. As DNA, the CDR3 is TGTGCCAGCTCGTTGGGACAGGGGTTTAACACTGAAGCTTTCTTT. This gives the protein CASSLGQGFNTEAFF.

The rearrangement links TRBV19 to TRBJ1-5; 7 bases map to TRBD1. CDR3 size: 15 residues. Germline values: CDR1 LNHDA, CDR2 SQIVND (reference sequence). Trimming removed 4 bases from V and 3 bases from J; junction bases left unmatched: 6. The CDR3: CASSNGTVINQPQHF. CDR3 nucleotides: TGTGCCAGTAGTAACGGGACAGTTATCAATCAGCCCCAGCATTTT.

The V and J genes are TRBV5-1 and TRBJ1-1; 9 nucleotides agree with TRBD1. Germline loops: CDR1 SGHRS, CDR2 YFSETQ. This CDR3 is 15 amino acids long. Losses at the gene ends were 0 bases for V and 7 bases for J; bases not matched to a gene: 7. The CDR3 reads CASSLVRTGEREAFF. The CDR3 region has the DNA TGCGCCAGCAGCTTGGTGCGGACAGGGGAACGTGAAGCTTTCTTT.

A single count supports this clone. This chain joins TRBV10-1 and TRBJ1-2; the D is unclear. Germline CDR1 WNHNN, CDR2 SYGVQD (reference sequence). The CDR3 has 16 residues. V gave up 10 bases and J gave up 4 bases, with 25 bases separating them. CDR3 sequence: CAMKLLYLRLGYGYTF. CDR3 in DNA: TGCGCCATGAAACTACTATACCTTCGTTTGGGCTATGGCTACACCTTC.

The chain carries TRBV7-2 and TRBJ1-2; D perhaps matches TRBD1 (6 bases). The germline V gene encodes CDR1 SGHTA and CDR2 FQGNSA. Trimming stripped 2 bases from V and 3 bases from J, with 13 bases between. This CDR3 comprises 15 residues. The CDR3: CASSLILAGDYGYTF. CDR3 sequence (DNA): TGTGCCAGCAGCTTAATATTGGCAGGGGACTATGGCTACACCTTC.

This CDR3 is CASSLNIPNYGYTF. The CDR3 DNA is TGTGCCAGCAGCCTTAATATCCCGAACTATGGCTACACCTTC. This chain joins TRBV7-2 and TRBJ1-2; unclear D gene. The CDR3 length is 14 residues. Between the trimmed V and J ends, which lost 5 bases and 2 bases, there was a span of 12 bases. Germline CDR1 SGHTA, CDR2 FQGNSA.

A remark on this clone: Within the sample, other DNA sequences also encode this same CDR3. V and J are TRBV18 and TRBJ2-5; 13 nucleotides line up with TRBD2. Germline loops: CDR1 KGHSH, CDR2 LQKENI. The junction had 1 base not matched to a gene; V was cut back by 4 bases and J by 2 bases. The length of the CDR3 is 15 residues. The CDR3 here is CASSRLAGGQETQYF. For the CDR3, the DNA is TGTGCCAGCTCACGACTAGCGGGGGGTCAAGAGACCCAGTACTTC.

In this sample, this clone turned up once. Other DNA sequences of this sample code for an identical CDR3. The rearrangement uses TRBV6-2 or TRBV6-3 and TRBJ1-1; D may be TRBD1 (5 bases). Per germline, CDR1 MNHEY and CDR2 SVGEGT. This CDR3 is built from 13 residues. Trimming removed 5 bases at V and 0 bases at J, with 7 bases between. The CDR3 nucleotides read TGTGCCAGCAGTAAACAGGTGAACACTGAAGCTTTCTTT. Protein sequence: CASSKQVNTEAFF.

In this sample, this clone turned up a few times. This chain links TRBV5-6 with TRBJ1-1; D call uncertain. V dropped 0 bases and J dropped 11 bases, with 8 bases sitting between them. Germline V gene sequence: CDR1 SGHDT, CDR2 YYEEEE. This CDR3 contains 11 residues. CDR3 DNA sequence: TGTGCCAGCAGCTTGGGACAACAGGCTTTCTTT. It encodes CASSLGQQAFF.